Sequencing of this T cell receptor beta chain was carried out in a study of blood T cell repertoires in COVID-19. Per the germline V gene, CDR1 is MDHEN and CDR2 is SYDVKM. Between the trimmed V and J ends, which lost 3 bases and 3 bases, there was a span of 9 bases. The CDR3 is 13 residues long. In the original workflow: Amplification of reference gene primers provided the estimated nucleated cell counts. Clones were sequenced by immunoSEQ multiplex PCR, and TCRdb holds only the in-frame ones, with some missing. The V and J calls and the clone size are those of that table, but D and trimming were determined from the DNA. Among about 210,000 clones listed, roughly four fifths were seen once.

The chain couples TRBV28 to TRBJ2-7; tentatively, D is TRBD1 (6 bases). This clonotype originated in a woman between 40 and 50 years old with active or convalescent COVID-19. Material: peripheral blood. For the CDR3, the DNA is TGTGCCAGCAGTTTCCGACAGGTCTACGAGCAGTACTTC. It translates to CASSFRQVYEQYF. The full variable domain, rest sourced from reference TRBV28 and TRBJ2-7, is DVKVTQSSRYLVKRTGEKVFLECVQDMDHENMFWYRQDPGLGLRLIYFSYDVKMKEKGDIPEGYSVSREKKERFSLILESASTNQTSMYLCASSFRQVYEQYFGPGTRLTVT.